This T cell receptor (beta chain) was recorded in a study of regulatory T cells in long-lasting Graves disease. Documented time point: persistent/refractory GD, antithyroid drugs over 5 years with positive TRAb. Researchers made the TCR library from RNA that was extracted from PBMCs. This clonotype was counted many times. CDR3 regions were amplified by Arm-PCR using iRepertoire HTBI primers to build TCR beta libraries. TCRdb re-derived calls from the multiplex PCR reads in MiXCR, one entry per CDR3 protein. The repertoire holds roughly 700,000 distinct CDR3 sequences, with approximately 29% as singletons. CDR3 length: 13 residues. V was clipped by 7 bases and J by 1 base, with 5 bases between them.

The specimen comprised peripheral blood mononuclear cells (PBMCs), sampled when the disease was refractory, from a patient treated with antithyroid drugs. This chain joins TRBV12-3 or TRBV12-4 and TRBJ2-6, with D unresolved. The receptor was derived from a female donor with Graves disease. The CDR3 nucleotides are TGTGCCAGCACCGTTTCTGGGGCCAACGTCCTGACTTTC. It is translated as CASTVSGANVLTF.